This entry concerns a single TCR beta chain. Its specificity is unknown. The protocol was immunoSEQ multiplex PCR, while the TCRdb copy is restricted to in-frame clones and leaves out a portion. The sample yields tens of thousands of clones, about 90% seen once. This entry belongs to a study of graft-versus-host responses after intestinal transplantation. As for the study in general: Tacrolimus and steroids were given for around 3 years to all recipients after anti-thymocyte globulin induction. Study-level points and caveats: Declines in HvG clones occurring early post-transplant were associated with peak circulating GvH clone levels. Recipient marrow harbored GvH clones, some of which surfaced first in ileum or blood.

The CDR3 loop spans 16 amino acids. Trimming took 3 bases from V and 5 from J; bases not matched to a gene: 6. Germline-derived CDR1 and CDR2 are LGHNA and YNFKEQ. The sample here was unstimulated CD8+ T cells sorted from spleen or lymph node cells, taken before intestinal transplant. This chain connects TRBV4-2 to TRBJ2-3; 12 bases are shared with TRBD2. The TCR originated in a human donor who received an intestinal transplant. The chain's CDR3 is CASSQLAGGPRDTQYF. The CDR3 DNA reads TGTGCCAGCAGCCAGCTAGCGGGGGGGCCTAGAGATACGCAGTATTTT.